This passage covers 8 T cell receptor beta chains from one sample sequenced in a study of human T cells and chemical hapten exposure. Stated time point: patch test 3, about 24 weeks after DPC sensitization. Treatment described: therapeutic diphenylcyclopropenone sensitization with weekly scalp DPC. TCRdb re-called the RACE reads with MiXCR, one entry per CDR3 protein. The sample has 150,000 to 200,000 distinct CDR3 sequences, under 25% seen once. The input for sequencing was whole blood, taken in connection with sensitization to the hapten diphenylcyclopropenone (DPC). These receptors came from a woman in her forties with alopecia areata. Some clones in this sample may be carry-over from other donors' samples.

This clonotype has more than one count but fewer than ten. The chain combines TRBV20-1 with TRBJ2-7, with 7 positions matching TRBD1. The J segment lost 1 base and the V segment lost 4 bases, leaving 4 bases of the junction unmatched. This CDR3 is 13 amino acids long. Germline CDR1 and CDR2: DFQATT and SNEGSKA (reference sequence). DNA for the CDR3: TGCAGTGCTACAGGCAGGGGGTCCTACGAGCAGTACTTC. It yields the protein CSATGRGSYEQYF.

This clonotype was seen a few times. The chain recombines TRBV4-2 with TRBJ2-5; no definite D call. V was clipped by 1 base and J by 4 bases, with 16 bases between them. This CDR3 comprises 16 residues. The germline gives CDR1 LGHNA, CDR2 YNFKEQ. This CDR3 reads CASSQGGSQVGETQYF. The CDR3 DNA is TGTGCCAGCAGCCAAGGCGGATCCCAGGTCGGAGAGACCCAGTACTTC.

This chain links TRBV7-2 with TRBJ2-4; 8 positions match TRBD1. CDR1 and CDR2 from the germline V gene are SGHTA and FQGNSA. V trimming: 5 bases; J trimming: 7 bases; junction bases outside the gene matches: 7. The CDR3 contains 14 residues. The CDR3 nucleotides are TGTGCCAGCAGCGGGGGGACAGGACGGAACATTCAGTACTTC. Its translation: CASSGGTGRNIQYF. The whole variable domain, remainder taken from reference TRBV7-2 and TRBJ2-4, is GAGVSQSPSNKVTEKGKDVELRCDPISGHTALYWYRQSLGQGLEFLIYFQGNSAPDKSGLPSDRFSAERTGGSVSTLTIQRTQQEDSAVYLCASSGGTGRNIQYFGAGTRLSVL.

The chain is built from TRBV21-1 and TRBJ2-5; the DNA was not compared with TRBD2, the D call given in the table. TRBV21-1 is recorded as a pseudogene. The CDR3 has 21 residues. Here the CDR3 reads CASSKLGQSRLAGLPQETQYF. The CDR3 coding sequence is TGTGCCAGCAGCAAATTAGGACAGTCCCGACTAGCGGGACTACCCCAAGAGACCCAGTACTTC.

The table lists this clonotype with a few counts. The rearrangement links TRBV5-4 to TRBJ1-1; 7 positions agree with TRBD1. Per the germline V gene, CDR1 is SGHNT and CDR2 is YYREEE (reference sequence). The V gene end was trimmed by 4 bases and the J gene end by 3 bases; junction bases not matched to a gene: 9. CDR3 size: 15 residues. CDR3 region: CASSGTTQGHTEAFF. DNA of the CDR3: TGTGCCAGCAGCGGCACCACACAGGGGCACACTGAAGCTTTCTTT.

In this sample, this clonotype turned up a few times. V usage is TRBV20-1 and J usage is TRBJ1-5; D gene ambiguous. Trimming left V 4 bases short and J 4 bases short, with 5 bases between. Germline V gene lookup returns CDR1 DFQATT and CDR2 SNEGSKA (reference sequence). The CDR3 contains 11 residues. The CDR3 region has the DNA TGCAGTGCTACCCCGAATCAGCCCCAGCATTTT. Protein sequence: CSATPNQPQHF.

As for this clonotype: An end of the junction differs from the germline gene, which may be a read error. The chain is built from TRBV13 and TRBJ2-7, with D tentatively TRBD1 (5 bases). CDR3 size: 15 residues. Germline lookup yields CDR1 PRHDT and CDR2 FYEKMQ (reference sequence). CDR3 protein: CTSSSGAVVSYEQYF. The CDR3 nucleotides read TGTACCAGCAGCTCTGGGGCGGTAGTCTCCTACGAGCAGTACTTC.

This clonotype was observed a handful of times. The CDR3 coding sequence is TGCAGTGCTAGGGTCCCCCCGGAAACCACTGAAGCTTTCTTT. Its translation is CSARVPPETTEAFF. The genes are TRBV20-1 and TRBJ1-1; the D is unclear. CDR1 DFQATT and CDR2 SNEGSKA come from the germline V gene (reference sequence). The CDR3 has 14 amino acids. The V and J ends lost 3 bases and 4 bases respectively, with 15 bases between them.